The TCR beta chain described here comes from a study of T cells in localized non-small cell lung cancer. Clones were read by immunoSEQ multiplex PCR, and TCRdb kept only the in-frame ones, dropping some. This table holds some 19,000 clones, approximately 84% found once. Study findings and constraints: The greatest T cell clonality was found in uninvolved adjacent lung (higher than in tumor).

The CDR3 runs to 16 residues. Trimming left V 2 bases short and J 3 bases short, with 11 bases between. Germline V gene data show CDR1 as SGHTA and CDR2 as FQGNSA. In the case of this clone: As yet, its antigen is unknown.

The source of this sequence is a man between 40 and 75 years old with stage I lung adenocarcinoma. Sequencing used peripheral blood, obtained before any cancer treatment. This chain uses TRBV7-2 with TRBJ1-6, with D tentatively TRBD1 (5 bases). For the CDR3, the DNA is TGTGCCAGCAGCTTACAGGGCCCCGGCTATAATTCACCCCTCCACTTT. It codes for CASSLQGPGYNSPLHF.